The clone carrying this T cell receptor beta chain was counted between two and nine times. Its specificity is unknown. This CDR3 comprises 16 residues. CDR1 LGHDT and CDR2 YNNKEL come from the germline V gene (reference sequence). V lost 0 bases and J 0 bases, leaving 9 bases between the germline ends. With constant-segment primers, 5'RACE yielded cDNA libraries of TCR alpha and TCR beta that carried sample barcodes and UMIs. TCRdb ran MiXCR on the 5' RACE reads and lists one entry per CDR3 protein. This sample carries around 200,000 distinct CDR3 sequences, about 10% of them seen once, and the ten largest clones take roughly 3%. This sample stems from a study of T-cell memory formation after mild COVID-19. Study conclusions and caveats: Second-wave clones reaching peak frequency on day 37 lacked confirmed SARS-CoV-2 specificity.

The receptor was isolated from a man aged 18 to 29 who had mild COVID-19 (a few samples of this study predate the infection). Cell type and time point are not known. The sequencing input was PBMCs or a T cell subset sorted from them (not recorded which). The chain links TRBV3-1 to TRBJ1-3, with D unclear. The CDR3 here is CASSQDWGFSGNTIYF. The DNA for the CDR3 is TGTGCCAGCAGCCAAGATTGGGGTTTCTCTGGAAACACCATATATTTT.